A selection of T cell receptor beta chains follows, all from one sample in a study of shared clonotypes between healthy human individuals. Clones were sequenced by immunoSEQ multiplex PCR, and TCRdb holds only the in-frame ones, with some missing. The sample has about 2 million clones; 85% to 95% are singletons. Input material: naive CD4+ T cells sorted from blood. These receptors were collected from a man between 18 and 35 years old in good health. Both conserved end residues are part of each CDR3. A D gene is named only where the DNA matches it firmly. A clone size is listed for some rows: how often the clone was seen (once, few, many), or a class if it is expanded.

. TRBJ1-3 TRBV25-1 . TGTGCCAGCAGTGAATATTCCGGGGACCCTCTGGGAAACACCATATATTTT CASSEYSGDPLGNTIYF
. TRBJ2-3 TRBV9 . TGTGCCAGCAGCGTAGGGCGTAGCACAGATACGCAGTATTTT CASSVGRSTDTQYF
. TRBJ2-1 TRBV5-1 TRBD2 TGCGCCAGCAGCTTGCCCGGACTAGCGGGAGTGACTGAGCAGTTCTTC CASSLPGLAGVTEQFF
. TRBJ2-3 TRBV10-3 TRBD2 TGTGCCATCAGTGCTAGCGGCTACACAGATACGCAGTATTTT CAISASGYTDTQYF
. TRBJ1-5 TRBV7-2 . TGTGCCAGCAGGGAGTCGTATAGCAATCAGCCCCAGCATTTT CASRESYSNQPQHF
. TRBJ1-3 TRBV2 . TGTGCCAGCAGTGAGGGCCGGGACACCCGAGGGGCCAACACCATATATTTT CASSEGRDTRGANTIYF
. TRBJ1-5 TRBV18 . TGTGCCAGCTCACCGGGACTGAATCAGCCCCAGCATTTT CASSPGLNQPQHF
few TRBJ1-6 TRBV4-1 . TGCGCCAGCAGCCCACAGGTTAGCTCCTATAATTCACCCCTCCACTTT CASSPQVSSYNSPLHF
. TRBJ1-3 TRBV13 . TGTGCCAGCAGCCCGAGCGCACGGTCTGGAAACACCATATATTTT CASSPSARSGNTIYF
. TRBJ2-3 TRBV6-6 . TGTGCCAGCAGTTACGCGACAATTTTCGATACGCAGTATTTT CASSYATIFDTQYF
once TRBJ2-5 TRBV7-8 . TGTGCCAGCTCGCAGGGTGGGGAGACCCAGTACTTC CASSQGGETQYF
. TRBJ2-1 TRBV19 TRBD2 TGTGCCAGTGGTAACATCCTCCCCCCTAGCGGTAACCACAATGAGCAGTTCTTC CASGNILPPSGNHNEQFF
. TRBJ2-5 TRBV6-5 TRBD1 TGTGCCAGCAGTTACACACCGGGACAGGGGACCCAGTACTTC CASSYTPGQGTQYF
. TRBJ1-5 TRBV27 . TGTGCCAGCAGTTTCCAGAGGGATCAGCCCCAGCATTTT CASSFQRDQPQHF
. TRBJ2-5 TRBV7-8 TRBD1 TGTGCCAGCACTTCCTCCTGGGGACAGGGCCAAGAGACCCAGTACTTC CASTSSWGQGQETQYF
. TRBJ2-3 TRBV11-2 . TGTGCCAGCAGCCACAAAGATAGCGGTAATTATAATACGCAGTATTTT CASSHKDSGNYNTQYF
. TRBJ1-5 TRBV6-1 . TGTGCCAGCAGTGAAGCGTATGGGCCCCAGCATTTT CASSEAYGPQHF
once TRBJ2-5 TRBV5-1 . TGCGCCAGCAGCCCTCAGGGACCGAGGATCCAAGAGACCCAGTACTTC CASSPQGPRIQETQYF